These 19 T cell receptor beta chains were sequenced from one sample in a study of siplizumab effects on memory and regulatory T cells. This table comes from immunoSEQ multiplex PCR, and its TCRdb copy is limited to in-frame clones, with some not included. This table has some 100,000 clones, roughly 93% appearing once. The sequenced sample was non-Treg CD4+ T cells sorted from blood. The source is a human donor in good health.

As DNA, the CDR3 is TGTGCCAGCCGGATACTCGGAGGGGGAGAGTATGGCTACACCTTC. Its protein product is CASRILGGGEYGYTF. The gene calls are TRBV6-1 and TRBJ1-2, with D perhaps matching TRBD1 (6 bases). CDR1 is MNHNS, CDR2 SASEGT, per germline. The CDR3 is 15 amino acids. The V and J ends lost 8 bases and 5 bases respectively, with 21 bases between them.

This clone has only one observation. The chain has TRBV5-1 and TRBJ1-3, with no clear D. This CDR3 is built from 14 residues. Per the germline V gene, CDR1 is SGHRS and CDR2 is YFSETQ. The V and J ends lost 5 bases and 0 bases respectively, with 9 bases between them. CDR3 nucleotides: TGCGCCAGCAGGTTAGGGTTCTCTGGAAACACCATATATTTT. It codes for CASRLGFSGNTIYF.

V usage is TRBV29-1 and J usage is TRBJ1-2; 7 nucleotides agree with TRBD1. J gave up 6 bases and V 2 bases, and 9 bases lay outside the gene matches. The germline V gene has CDR1 SQVTM and CDR2 ANQGSEA. This CDR3 spans 14 amino acids. The CDR3 DNA sequence: TGCAGCGTTGAATCCGAGACAGGGTATAATGGCTACACCTTC. Its translation: CSVESETGYNGYTF.

This chain connects TRBV7-9 to TRBJ2-4; 7 nucleotides agree with TRBD1. The CDR3 length is 15 residues. The V segment lost 10 bases and the J segment 1 base; nucleotides outside the gene matches: 10. Germline CDR1 and CDR2: SEHNR and FQNEAQ (reference sequence). The CDR3, as DNA: TGTGCCACCCAGGGCCAGGGGGAGGCCAAAAACATTCAGTACTTC. It codes for CATQGQGEAKNIQYF.

The chain combines TRBV28 with TRBJ1-5, with 10 bases lining up with TRBD1. There are 15 residues in the CDR3. V was clipped by 6 bases and J by 7 bases; unmatched bases: 9. Germline V lookup: CDR1 MDHEN, CDR2 SYDVKM. Here the CDR3 DNA reads TGTGCCAGCAGCCGACGACAGGGGGCTAACCAGCCCCAGCATTTT. Translated, it gives CASSRRQGANQPQHF.

CDR3 coding DNA: TGTGCCAGCACCCTGTCCGATACGCAGTATTTT. As protein: CASTLSDTQYF. The genes are TRBV25-1 and TRBJ2-3, with no clear D. The germline V and J ends were trimmed by 7 bases and 6 bases, with 8 bases remaining between them. The CDR3 runs 11 residues. The germline gives CDR1 MGHDK, CDR2 SYGVNS.

The chain couples TRBV7-3 to TRBJ2-2; D is uncertain. Trimming cost V 4 bases and J 7 bases, with 10 bases left between them. This CDR3 has 13 amino acids. In germline, CDR1 is SGHTA, CDR2 FQGTGA. This chain's CDR3 is CASSSRPIGELFF. CDR3 DNA sequence: TGTGCCAGCAGCTCCCGCCCGATCGGGGAGCTGTTTTTT.

This clone has just one count. V is TRBV6-5 and J is TRBJ2-5, with D unresolved. The CDR3 is made up of 12 amino acids. The germline V and J ends were trimmed by 7 bases and 9 bases, with 15 bases remaining between them. Germline-derived CDR1 and CDR2 are MNHEY and SVGAGI. The CDR3 reads CASNEGGKPQYF. The CDR3 nucleotides are TGTGCCAGCAACGAAGGCGGTAAACCCCAGTACTTC.

The sample holds one count of this clone. V usage is TRBV28 and J usage is TRBJ2-5; D may match TRBD1 or TRBD2 (5 bases each). The CDR3 consists of 15 residues. The V end lost 2 bases, the J end lost 5 bases, and 15 bases lay between the germline ends. Germline values: CDR1 MDHEN, CDR2 SYDVKM. The CDR3: CASSLGGVTGETQYF. The CDR3 DNA sequence: TGTGCCAGCAGTTTAGGGGGAGTCACGGGGGAGACCCAGTACTTC.

V is TRBV6-5 and J is TRBJ2-5; D is perhaps TRBD1 or TRBD2 (6 bases each). In germline, CDR1 is MNHEY, CDR2 SVGAGI. Deletions cut 6 bases from V and 5 bases from J, with 16 bases between. The CDR3 has 14 amino acids. CDR3 DNA: TGTGCCAGCAGGTTCCAGGAGGGGGTGGAGACCCAGTACTTC. It encodes CASRFQEGVETQYF.

V and J are TRBV9 and TRBJ2-1; 11 nucleotides line up with TRBD2. V trimming: 4 bases; J trimming: 7 bases; junction bases outside the gene matches: 7. The germline V gene encodes CDR1 SGDLS and CDR2 YYNGEE. The CDR3 spans 15 residues. The CDR3 spells CASSSSGGARNEQFF. The DNA of the CDR3 is TGTGCCAGCAGCAGTAGCGGGGGGGCGAGGAATGAGCAGTTCTTC.

This clone was counted a single time. The chain joins TRBV6-6 to TRBJ1-5; 8 positions agree with TRBD1. The CDR3 covers 16 residues. Germline lookup yields CDR1 MNHNY and CDR2 SVGAGI (reference sequence). Trimming at V came to 6 bases and at J to 2 bases, leaving 9 bases not matched to a gene. CDR3 nucleotides: TGTGCCAGCAGCACCGACAGGGGAAGTGGCAATCAGCCCCAGCATTTT. Protein sequence: CASSTDRGSGNQPQHF.

The chain has TRBV6-6 and TRBJ2-3; TRBD2 agrees at 7 bases. Germline trimming cut 10 bases from V and 9 bases from J; bases unmatched to any gene: 13. CDR1 and CDR2 (germline): MNHNY, SVGAGI (reference sequence). This CDR3 is 13 amino acids long. The CDR3 is CATTSGTTRTQYF. The CDR3 DNA is TGTGCCACAACATCGGGGACTACGAGAACGCAGTATTTT.

CDR3 loop: CASDCGKPEAFF. As DNA, the CDR3 is TGCGCCTCTGATTGTGGTAAGCCTGAAGCTTTCTTT. The chain combines TRBV23-1 with TRBJ1-1; no clear D. TRBV23-1 is given ORF status, its function remaining uncertain. The ends were cut back, 11 bases at V and 6 bases at J, with 16 bases in the middle. CDR3 length equals 12 residues.

The rearrangement joins TRBV6-1 to TRBJ1-5, with a weak D call TRBD1 (5 bases). The CDR3 runs 14 residues. Germline V gene sequence: CDR1 MNHNS, CDR2 SASEGT. V lost 11 bases and J lost 7, with 21 bases in between. In DNA form, the CDR3 reads TGTGCCGCGGACGGTTCAGGGAACGGGCAGCCCCAGCATTTT. Translated: CAADGSGNGQPQHF.

The chain couples TRBV7-3 to TRBJ1-4; no firm D call. This CDR3 region has 15 residues. Germline values: CDR1 SGHTA, CDR2 FQGTGA. Trimming stripped 0 bases from V and 0 bases from J, with 5 bases between. CDR3 protein: CASSLTGATNEKLFF. The CDR3, as DNA: TGTGCCAGCAGCTTAACTGGTGCAACTAATGAAAAACTGTTTTTT.

The CDR3 DNA reads as TGTGCCACCAGCAGAGAACAACTGAACACTGAAGCTTTCTTT. Residues: CATSREQLNTEAFF. The chain is built from TRBV15 and TRBJ1-1; D is ambiguous. V was cut by 0 bases and J by 0 bases, with 5 bases left in between. Germline V gene lookup returns CDR1 LNHNV and CDR2 YYDKDF (reference sequence). The CDR3 is 14 amino acids.

V gene TRBV7-2 combines with J gene TRBJ2-5; no reliable D call. V was shortened by 1 base and J by 9 bases, with 15 bases between the two germline ends. The CDR3 runs 14 residues. In germline, CDR1 is SGHTA, CDR2 FQGNSA. The CDR3 reads CASSLGGTARAQYF. CDR3 bases: TGTGCCAGCAGCTTAGGAGGAACCGCAAGGGCCCAGTACTTC.

The chain couples TRBV6-1 to TRBJ2-5; 8 bases fit TRBD1. With V trimmed by 4 bases and J by 2 bases, 6 bases remained unmatched. The CDR3 runs to 15 residues. Germline V gives CDR1 MNHNS, CDR2 SASEGT. The chain's CDR3 is CASSVTGVGQETQYF. In DNA form, the CDR3 reads TGTGCCAGCAGTGTGACAGGGGTCGGGCAAGAGACCCAGTACTTC.